Each of the 28 T cell receptor beta chains below was sequenced from the same sample in a study of regulatory T cells in long-lasting Graves disease (dated by TCRdb to the early 2020s). The sample's time point, from its label and the paper: newly diagnosed GD, antithyroid drugs for less than 3 months. For both TCR sequencing and RNA sequencing, RNA was extracted from PBMCs using TRIzol. Preparation of the library involved multiplex PCR. The sequencer listed for this sample is Illumina HiSeq 4000. CDR3 regions were amplified by Arm-PCR with iRepertoire HTBI primers to construct TCR beta libraries. TCRdb cleaned the public reads at Q25 with fastp, built clones with MiXCR and kept in-frame beta chains. Duplicate CDR3 protein sequences are folded into a single record with the most common DNA and genes. The sample records approximately 250,000 distinct CDR3 sequences, approximately 16% of which are singletons. The ten largest clonotypes hold roughly a fifth of the sample.

The sequenced sample was peripheral blood mononuclear cells (PBMCs), obtained at new diagnosis, from a patient treated with antithyroid drugs. Receptors were obtained from a female donor with Graves disease.

This chain links TRBV2 with TRBJ1-1, with 8 nucleotides matching TRBD1. After removal of 5 bases from V and 0 bases from J, the junction contained 8 bases not matched to a gene. Per the germline V gene, CDR1 is SNHLY and CDR2 is FYNNEI. This CDR3 comprises 16 residues. The DNA of the CDR3 is TGTGCCAGCAGTACGCGGACAGGGAAAATGAACACTGAAGCTTTCTTT. Translating it yields CASSTRTGKMNTEAFF. Based on the CDR3 plus reference TRBV2 and TRBJ1-1, the full variable domain is EPEVTQTPSHQVTQMGQEVILRCVPISNHLYFYWYRQILGQKVEFLVSFYNNEISEKSEIFDDQFSVERPDGSNFTLKIRSTKLEDSAMYFCASSTRTGKMNTEAFFGQGTRLTVV.

This clonotype is a singleton in its sample. V is TRBV18 and J is TRBJ1-2; D is unresolved. V lost 0 bases to trimming and J lost 2 bases, with 10 bases between them. This CDR3 contains 15 residues. Germline CDR1 KGHSH, CDR2 LQKENI. The CDR3 nucleotides are TGTGCCAGCTCACCACCGGTAGGCCCCAACTATGGCTACACCTTC. It translates to CASSPPVGPNYGYTF.

This clonotype was found many times. The rearrangement links TRBV5-1 to TRBJ2-1; 13 nucleotides match TRBD2. The V gene end was trimmed by 2 bases and the J gene end by 2 bases; junction bases not matched to a gene: 1. The CDR3 has 16 amino acids. The germline V gene has CDR1 SGHRS and CDR2 YFSETQ. The CDR3 sequence: CASSLGTSGTYNEQFF. In nucleotides, the CDR3 is TGCGCCAGCAGCTTAGGGACTAGCGGGACCTACAATGAGCAGTTCTTC. Full variable domain (missing parts from reference TRBV5-1 and TRBJ2-1): KAGVTQTPRYLIKTRGQQVTLSCSPISGHRSVSWYQQTPGQGLQFLFEYFSETQRNKGNFPGRFSGRQFSNSRSEMNVSTLELGDSALYLCASSLGTSGTYNEQFFGPGTRLTVL.

This clonotype was counted many times. V and J are TRBV15 and TRBJ2-5; D is tentatively TRBD1 or TRBD2 (5 bases each). The CDR3 runs to 15 residues. Germline V gene data show CDR1 as LNHNV and CDR2 as YYDKDF (reference sequence). The V gene lost 3 bases and the J gene lost 4 bases, with 15 bases spanning the gap. The CDR3 nucleotides are TGTGCCACCAGCAGGGACCGGGACCCGGCAGAGACCCAGTACTTC. It encodes CATSRDRDPAETQYF. The full variable domain, in which reference TRBV15 and TRBJ2-5 provide the parts outside the CDR3, is DAMVIQNPRYQVTQFGKPVTLSCSQTLNHNVMYWYQQKSSQAPKLLFHYYDKDFNNEADTPDNFQSRRPNTSFCFLDIRSPGLGDTAMYLCATSRDRDPAETQYFGPGTRLLVL.

This clonotype showed up many times. The rearrangement links TRBV19 to TRBJ1-5; the match to TRBD1 covers 7 bases. Germline CDR1 is LNHDA and CDR2 is SQIVND (reference sequence). The trim removed 7 bases at V and 2 bases at J, leaving 5 bases unmatched. This CDR3 has 14 residues. CDR3 sequence reads: CASTQGTGNQPQHF. The CDR3 DNA sequence: TGTGCCAGTACCCAAGGGACAGGCAATCAGCCCCAGCATTTT.

This clonotype has a count of ten or more. This chain uses TRBV19 with TRBJ1-1; the match to TRBD1 covers 7 bases. This CDR3 has 12 amino acids. Trimming took 5 bases from V and 7 from J; bases not matched to a gene: 4. CDR1 is LNHDA, CDR2 SQIVND, per germline (reference sequence). Written as DNA, the CDR3 is TGTGCCAGTAGTGATCGGACAGGTGAAGCTTTCTTT. Its protein is CASSDRTGEAFF.

This clonotype was counted ten times or more. The chain has TRBV20-1 and TRBJ2-4, with D possibly matching TRBD1 (6 bases). This CDR3 region has 14 residues. Trimming removed 3 bases from V and 2 bases from J, with 11 bases in between. CDR1 DFQATT and CDR2 SNEGSKA come from the germline V gene (reference sequence). The CDR3 region has the DNA TGCAGTGCTAGGCAGGGGCTTCCCAAAAACATTCAGTACTTC. Translating it yields CSARQGLPKNIQYF.

In this sample, this clonotype turned up many times. The CDR3 region has the DNA TGTGCCAGCTCACCACCGTTAGCTAGCGGGAGTAGCGATGAGCAGTTCTTC. This codes for CASSPPLASGSSDEQFF. This chain joins TRBV18 and TRBJ2-1, with 10 bases that match TRBD2. The CDR3 contains 17 residues. Trimming cost V 0 bases and J 8 bases; bases outside gene matches: 10. Per the germline V gene, CDR1 is KGHSH and CDR2 is LQKENI.

As to this clonotype: With a far larger clone one base away, a read error is the likely cause. The chain is built from TRBV7-8 and TRBJ2-5, with 13 bases that match TRBD2. The ends lost 8 bases at V and 5 bases at J; junction bases unmatched: 8. The CDR3 contains 15 residues. Germline V gene data show CDR1 as SGHVS and CDR2 as FQNEAQ. CDR3 protein: CASSRTSGRWETQYF. Here the CDR3 DNA reads TGTGCCAGCTCCCGGACTAGCGGGAGATGGGAGACCCAGTACTTC.

This clonotype was found many times. V and J are TRBV15 and TRBJ2-5; no clear D gene. CDR1 and CDR2 (germline): LNHNV, YYDKDF (reference sequence). V was pared by 2 bases and J by 4 bases, with 11 bases between. The CDR3 extends over 14 amino acids. This chain's CDR3 is CATSRPASGETQYF. CDR3 nucleotides: TGTGCCACCAGCAGACCAGCCTCAGGAGAGACCCAGTACTTC.

The chain carries TRBV5-4 and TRBJ2-2; 13 nucleotides match TRBD2. Germline V gives CDR1 SGHNT, CDR2 YYREEE (reference sequence). The J segment lost 1 base and the V segment lost 4 bases, leaving 4 bases of the junction unmatched. The CDR3 spans 17 residues. The CDR3 coding sequence is TGTGCCAGCAGCCCGGGACTAGCGGGACGGAACACCGGGGAGCTGTTTTTT. This translates into CASSPGLAGRNTGELFF.

Worth noting for this clonotype: This may arise from a read error, as a much more abundant clone is one base away. The rearrangement joins TRBV6-2 or TRBV6-3 to TRBJ2-2; TRBD2 matches at 9 bases. The CDR3 is 16 residues long. The germline V gene has CDR1 MNHEY and CDR2 SVGEGT. The CDR3 region is CASIPVAGGHTVELFF. As DNA, the CDR3 is TGTGCCAGCATCCCGGTGGCGGGAGGGCACACCGTGGAGCTGTTTTTT.

This clonotype has ten or more counts. The chain combines TRBV2 with TRBJ1-2; D might be TRBD1 (6 bases). The CDR3 covers 13 residues. Germline CDR1 reads SNHLY; CDR2 reads FYNNEI. With 6 bases removed from V and 8 bases from J, the gap between germline ends came to 16 bases. CDR3 residues: CASSVKGDGGYTF. The CDR3 DNA reads as TGTGCCAGCAGCGTAAAGGGGGACGGCGGCTACACCTTC.

This clonotype was recorded many times. The chain recombines TRBV9 with TRBJ1-2; D possibly corresponds to TRBD1 (6 bases). There are 15 residues in the CDR3. V was clipped by 3 bases and J by 4 bases, with 16 bases between them. The germline V gene has CDR1 SGDLS and CDR2 YYNGEE. CDR3 in DNA: TGTGCCAGCAGCGGACCCGGGACAACCGTCTATGGCTACACCTTC. Protein product: CASSGPGTTVYGYTF.

This clonotype was counted many times. The chain carries TRBV25-1 and TRBJ1-1, with 7 bases aligning to TRBD1. Germline trimming cut 5 bases from V and 6 bases from J; bases unmatched to any gene: 9. This CDR3 region has 14 residues. Germline V lookup: CDR1 MGHDK, CDR2 SYGVNS. DNA for the CDR3: TGTGCCAGCAGTCCCACAGGGGCCGGCGCTGAAGCTTTCTTT. Its translation: CASSPTGAGAEAFF.

This clonotype was observed a few times. This chain connects TRBV29-1 to TRBJ2-1, with D tentatively TRBD2 (6 bases). Germline lookup yields CDR1 SQVTM and CDR2 ANQGSEA. V lost 4 bases and J 8 bases, leaving 18 bases between the germline ends. The CDR3 length is 14 residues. The chain's CDR3 is CSVVWLASVDEQFF. The CDR3 DNA reads as TGCAGCGTTGTTTGGCTAGCGAGTGTCGATGAGCAGTTCTTC.

This clonotype was observed at least ten times. This sequence joins TRBV4-1 and TRBJ2-7; 10 bases match TRBD2. The CDR3 has 15 residues. Germline assignment: CDR1 MGHRA and CDR2 YSYEKL. Germline trimming cut 4 bases from V and 3 bases from J; bases unmatched to any gene: 6. The CDR3 DNA follows: TGCGCCAGCAGCCGCCAGACTAGCGGGCACTACGAGCAGTACTTC. Its protein is CASSRQTSGHYEQYF.

This clonotype was counted many times. The chain employs TRBV11-3 and TRBJ1-1; 7 nucleotides agree with TRBD1. The germline CDR1 and CDR2 sequences are SGHNT and YENEEA. The length of the CDR3 is 13 residues. With 1 base clipped from V and 8 bases from J, the junction kept 4 bases outside the gene matches. CDR3 sequence (DNA): TGTGCCAGCAGCTTAGTCCGACAGGGAGAAGCTTTCTTT. Translation: CASSLVRQGEAFF.

The table lists this clonotype with a few counts. The J gene is TRBJ1-2, the V gene TRBV12-3 or TRBV12-4, with TRBD1 matching over 8 bases. Losses at the gene ends were 4 bases for V and 12 bases for J; bases not matched to a gene: 13. The CDR3 length is 14 residues. This chain's CDR3 is CASSSNVAGGENTF. Here the CDR3 DNA reads TGTGCCAGCAGTTCCAACGTGGCAGGGGGCGAGAACACCTTC.

The chain is built from TRBV2 and TRBJ2-7; 10 bases line up with TRBD2. The germline V gene has CDR1 SNHLY and CDR2 FYNNEI. J lost 4 bases, V lost 5 bases, and 8 bases had no gene match. The CDR3 is 15 amino acids. The CDR3 here is CASSLAGGLRYEQYF. CDR3 DNA sequence: TGTGCCAGCAGTTTAGCGGGAGGTCTCCGATACGAGCAGTACTTC.

The CDR3: CASRSPFTISNQPQHF. CDR3 nucleotide sequence: TGTGCCAGCAGATCGCCCTTTACTATTAGCAATCAGCCCCAGCATTTT. The chain carries TRBV6-1 and TRBJ1-5, with D unresolved. This CDR3 has 16 residues. Germline V lookup: CDR1 MNHNS, CDR2 SASEGT. Trimming took off 6 bases at V and 0 bases at J, with 15 bases between the two ends.

V and J are TRBV2 and TRBJ2-1; D remains unclear. Germline V gene data show CDR1 as SNHLY and CDR2 as FYNNEI. Deletions cut 9 bases from V and 6 bases from J, with 18 bases between. The length of the CDR3 is 14 residues. CDR3 in amino acids: CASTSPVPPNEQFF. The CDR3 DNA follows: TGTGCCAGTACAAGTCCGGTCCCCCCCAATGAGCAGTTCTTC.

This clonotype was detected many times. This chain joins TRBV3-1 and TRBJ2-7; 13 bases are a match to TRBD2. V was pared by 2 bases and J by 7 bases, with 5 bases of the junction left unmatched. CDR3 size: 15 residues. Germline CDR1 reads LGHDT; CDR2 reads YNNKEL (reference sequence). The CDR3 coding sequence is TGTGCCAGCAGCCAATACGGACTAGCGGGAGAAGAGCAGTACTTC. This codes for CASSQYGLAGEEQYF.

This clonotype was counted at least ten times. The chain recombines TRBV30 with TRBJ2-7; D not resolved. Trimming pared 2 bases from V and 4 bases from J, leaving 9 bases between. Germline V gene data show CDR1 as GTSNPN and CDR2 as SVGIG (reference sequence). The CDR3 runs to 12 residues. For the CDR3, the DNA is TGTGCCTGGAGTCTAACCCTTTACGAGCAGTACTTC. Translated: CAWSLTLYEQYF. Full variable domain (outside the CDR3, taken from reference TRBV30 and TRBJ2-7): SQTIHQWPATLVQPVGSPLSLECTVEGTSNPNLYWYRQAAGRGLQLLFYSVGIGQISSEVPQNLSASRPQDRQFILSSKKLLLSDSGFYLCAWSLTLYEQYFGPGTRLTVT.

V usage is TRBV28 and J usage is TRBJ2-4, with TRBD1 matching over 9 bases. The last part of the DNA fits TRBJ2-5 better; the J call may be wrong. Germline loops: CDR1 MDHEN, CDR2 SYDVKM. The length of the CDR3 is 13 residues. The DNA for the CDR3 is TGTGCCAGCGGGACAGGGACGTGGGAGACCCAGTACTTC. This sequence encodes CASGTGTWETQYF.

This clonotype was recorded many times. This chain connects TRBV3-1 to TRBJ2-5; D perhaps matches TRBD1 (6 bases). The CDR3 spans 15 residues. Germline V gene lookup returns CDR1 LGHDT and CDR2 YNNKEL (reference sequence). V lost 0 bases to trimming and J lost 2 bases, with 10 bases between them. CDR3 sequence (DNA): TGTGCCAGCAGCCAAGAGACAGGTCTTCAAGAGACCCAGTACTTC. This codes for CASSQETGLQETQYF.

In its sample, this clonotype was seen many times. V usage is TRBV27 and J usage is TRBJ2-3, with no clear D. This CDR3 is 15 amino acids long. Trimming stripped 0 bases from V and 3 bases from J, with 10 bases between. Germline V lookup: CDR1 MNHEY, CDR2 SMNVEV (reference sequence). The CDR3 region has the DNA TGTGCCAGCAGTTTATCACAAGTTGAGACAGATACGCAGTATTTT. This gives the protein CASSLSQVETDTQYF.

The gene calls are TRBV6-1 and TRBJ2-1; D is perhaps TRBD1 (6 bases). Trimming removed 6 bases at V and 5 bases at J, with 14 bases between. CDR1 and CDR2 from the germline V gene are MNHNS and SASEGT. The CDR3 runs to 14 residues. This CDR3 is CASRDPYRDNEQFF. In DNA form, the CDR3 reads TGTGCCAGCAGGGACCCGTACAGGGACAATGAGCAGTTCTTC.